This T cell receptor (beta chain) comes out of a study of blood T cell repertoires in COVID-19. Study-wide context: Samples representing acute and convalescent COVID-19 were sourced from the United States, Italy and Spain. In each case, the material was cDNA or gDNA derived from T cells, B-cell-depleted T cells, or PBMCs.

The junction had 6 bases not matched to a gene; V was cut back by 4 bases and J by 2 bases. CDR1 and CDR2 (germline): MGHRA, YSYEKL. The CDR3 sequence is 15 residues long. Authors' methods: Amplifying reference gene primers gave estimates of nucleated cell counts. The protocol was immunoSEQ multiplex PCR, while the TCRdb copy is restricted to in-frame clones and leaves out a portion. V, J and clone size are those of that table, while D and trimming were read from the DNA. The sample has approximately 300,000 clones, more than 80% seen once. This clone was seen only once. This TCR derives from a woman between 25 and 40 years old with COVID-19, enrolled during active disease. The chain has TRBV4-1 and TRBJ2-7; the match to TRBD1 covers 9 bases. Sequenced sample: peripheral blood. The CDR3: CASSRSGTGPYEQYF. The CDR3 DNA follows: TGCGCCAGCAGCCGCTCCGGGACAGGGCCCTACGAGCAGTACTTC.